This T cell receptor beta chain was recorded in a study of cytomegalovirus exposure and HLA in healthy donors. V trimming: 4 bases; J trimming: 5 bases; junction bases outside the gene matches: 9. Looked up from germline, CDR1 is SNHLY and CDR2 is FYNNEI. The CDR3 length is 15 residues. The PCR used 60 Vbeta and 13 Jbeta primers. The repertoire was sequenced with immunoSEQ multiplex PCR; TCRdb's copy has only in-frame clones and lacks some. The table records 150,000 to 200,000 clones, approximately 80% of them present only once. The sample was PBMCs. The genes are TRBV2 and TRBJ2-7; TRBD1 agrees at 9 bases. This receptor was obtained from a male donor in good health and CMV-seronegative. CDR3 loop: CASSATDRGPNEQYF. The DNA for the CDR3 is TGTGCCAGCAGTGCCACGGACAGGGGCCCCAACGAGCAGTACTTC.